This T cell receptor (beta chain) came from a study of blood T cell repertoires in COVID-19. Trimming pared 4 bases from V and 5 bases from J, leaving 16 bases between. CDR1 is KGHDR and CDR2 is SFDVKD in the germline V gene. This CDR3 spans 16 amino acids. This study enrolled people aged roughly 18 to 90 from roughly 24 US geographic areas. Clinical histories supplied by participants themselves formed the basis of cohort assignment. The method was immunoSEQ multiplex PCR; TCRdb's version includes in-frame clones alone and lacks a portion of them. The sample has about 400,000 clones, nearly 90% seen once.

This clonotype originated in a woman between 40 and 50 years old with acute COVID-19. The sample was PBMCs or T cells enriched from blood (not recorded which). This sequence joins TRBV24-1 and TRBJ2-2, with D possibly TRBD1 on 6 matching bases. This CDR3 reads CATSDQSDSLTGELFF. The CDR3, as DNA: TGTGCCACCAGTGACCAATCGGACAGCTTGACCGGGGAGCTGTTTTTT.